This entry concerns a single TCR beta chain. Its target is not known. These data originate in a study of T cells in tuberculosis. Looking at the study overall: The T cells targeted glucose monomycolate, a mycobacterial lipid, via CD1B.

Sequencing used immunoSEQ multiplex PCR; TCRdb keeps in-frame clones, though not all of them. The data show about 36,000 clones, about 94% seen once. Study observations and caveats: Shorter CDR3-alpha in active tuberculosis partly drove smaller distances.

The V end was cut by 5 bases, the J end by 7 bases, with 15 bases between. This CDR3 is 13 amino acids long. The germline V gene encodes CDR1 PRHDT and CDR2 FYEKMQ (reference sequence). Latent tuberculosis screening used tuberculin skin test and IGRA at entry. Unsorted cryopreserved PBMC were sequenced, averaging about 100,000 T cells per clinical donor. The receptor comes from a donor aged 10-29 years with latent tuberculosis or without tuberculosis infection. The chain recombines TRBV13 with TRBJ2-7; weak D call: TRBD2 (5 bases). The sequencing input was PBMCs. DNA for the CDR3: TGTGCCAGCAGCCTGACGGGATTAGGAGAGCAGTACTTC. As protein: CASSLTGLGEQYF. The full variable domain, completed using reference TRBV13 and TRBJ2-7, is AAGVIQSPRHLIKEKRETATLKCYPIPRHDTVYWYQQGPGQDPQFLISFYEKMQSDKGSIPDRFSAQQFSDYHSELNMSSLELGDSALYFCASSLTGLGEQYFGPGTRLTVT.